This entry concerns a single TCR beta chain. Each donor's status was that of a healthy bone marrow donor. Primers included in the PCR were 60 Vbeta and 13 Jbeta primers. Sequencing used immunoSEQ multiplex PCR; TCRdb keeps in-frame clones, though not all of them. The sample contains 85,000 to 120,000 clones, about two thirds of which appear only once. The data derive from a study of cytomegalovirus exposure and HLA in healthy donors. The sequencing input was PBMCs. The sequence was obtained from a female donor in good health and CMV-seronegative.

The DNA of the CDR3 is TGTGCCAGCAGTTACGGGACAGCCGACATGAACACTGAAGCTTTCTTT. It specifies CASSYGTADMNTEAFF. This sequence joins TRBV28 and TRBJ1-1; the match to TRBD1 covers 7 bases. There are 16 residues in the CDR3. Germline values: CDR1 MDHEN, CDR2 SYDVKM. J was trimmed by 0 bases and V by 4 bases; bases with no gene match: 8.